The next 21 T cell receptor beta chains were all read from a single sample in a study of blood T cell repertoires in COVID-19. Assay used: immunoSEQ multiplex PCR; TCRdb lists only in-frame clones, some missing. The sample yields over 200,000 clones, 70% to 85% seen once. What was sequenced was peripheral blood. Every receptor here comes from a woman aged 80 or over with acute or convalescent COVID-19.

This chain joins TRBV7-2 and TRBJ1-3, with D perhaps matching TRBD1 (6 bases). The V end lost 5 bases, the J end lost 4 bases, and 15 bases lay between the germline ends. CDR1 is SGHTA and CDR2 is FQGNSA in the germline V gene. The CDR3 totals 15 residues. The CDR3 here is CASSARAGAGNTIYF. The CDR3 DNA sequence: TGTGCCAGCAGCGCCCGGGCAGGGGCAGGAAACACCATATATTTT.

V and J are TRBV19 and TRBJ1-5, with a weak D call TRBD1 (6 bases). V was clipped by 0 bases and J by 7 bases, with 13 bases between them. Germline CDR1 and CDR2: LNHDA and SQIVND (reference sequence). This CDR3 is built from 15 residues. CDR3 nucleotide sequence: TGTGCCAGTAGTATAGATTCGGCCAGGGGCCAGCCCCAGCATTTT. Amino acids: CASSIDSARGQPQHF.

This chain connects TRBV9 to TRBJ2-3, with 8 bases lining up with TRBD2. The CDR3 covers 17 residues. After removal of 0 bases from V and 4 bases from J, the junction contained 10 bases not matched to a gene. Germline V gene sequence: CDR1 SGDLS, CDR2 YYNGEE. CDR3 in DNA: TGTGCCAGCAGCGTAGGACCCTTGGCGGGGGGATCAGATACGCAGTATTTT. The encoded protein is CASSVGPLAGGSDTQYF. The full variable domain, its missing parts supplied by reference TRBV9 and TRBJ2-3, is DSGVTQTPKHLITATGQRVTLRCSPRSGDLSVYWYQQSLDQGLQFLIQYYNGEERAKGNILERFSAQQFPDLHSELNLSSLELGDSALYFCASSVGPLAGGSDTQYFGPGTRLTVL.

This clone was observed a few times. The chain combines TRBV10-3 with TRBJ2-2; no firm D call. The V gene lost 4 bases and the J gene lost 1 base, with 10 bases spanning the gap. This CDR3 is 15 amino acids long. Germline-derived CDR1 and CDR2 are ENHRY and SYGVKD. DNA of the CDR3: TGTGCCATCAGTGTGACATCGATGAACACCGGGGAGCTGTTTTTT. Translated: CAISVTSMNTGELFF.

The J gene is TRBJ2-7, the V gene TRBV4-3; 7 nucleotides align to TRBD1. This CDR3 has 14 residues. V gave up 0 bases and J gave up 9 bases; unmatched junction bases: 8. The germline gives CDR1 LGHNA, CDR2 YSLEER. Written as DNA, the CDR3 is TGCGCCAGCAGCCAAGATACCCGACAGGGATGGCAGTACTTC. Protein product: CASSQDTRQGWQYF.

The chain's CDR3 is CASSRSGTRRNEQFF. Written as DNA, the CDR3 is TGTGCCAGCAGCCGCTCCGGGACTAGAAGGAATGAGCAGTTCTTC. This chain joins TRBV5-4 and TRBJ2-1; 8 bases match TRBD2. The V segment lost 4 bases and the J segment 7 bases; nucleotides outside the gene matches: 10. This CDR3 is built from 15 residues. Germline assignment: CDR1 SGHNT and CDR2 YYREEE (reference sequence).

The CDR3 DNA follows: TGTGCCAGCAGCAACAGGGCGTATAGGGATCGGCTCCACTTT. This sequence encodes CASSNRAYRDRLHF. The V and J genes are TRBV6-6 and TRBJ1-6, with D perhaps matching TRBD1 (6 bases). CDR3 length: 14 amino acids. Germline CDR1 reads MNHNY; CDR2 reads SVGAGI (reference sequence). The germline V and J ends were trimmed by 6 bases and 16 bases, with 22 bases remaining between them.

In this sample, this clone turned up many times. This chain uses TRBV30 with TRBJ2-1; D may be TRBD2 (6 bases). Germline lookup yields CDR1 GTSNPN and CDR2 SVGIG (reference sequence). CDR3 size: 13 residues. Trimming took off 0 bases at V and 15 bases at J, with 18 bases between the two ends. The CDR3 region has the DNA TGTGCCTGGAGTGTACTGGACGGGAGAAGACGGTTCTTC. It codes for CAWSVLDGRRRFF.

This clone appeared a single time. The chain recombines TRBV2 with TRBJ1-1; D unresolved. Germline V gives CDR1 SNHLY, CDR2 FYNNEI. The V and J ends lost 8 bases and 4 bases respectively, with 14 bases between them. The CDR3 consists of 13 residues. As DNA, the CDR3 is TGTGCCAGCCGGGGAAGTCGGCCCACTGAAGCTTTCTTT. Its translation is CASRGSRPTEAFF.

The CDR3 DNA reads as TGTGCCTGGAAAACCCCTAGCGGGAGGGCTCAGACCCAGTACTTC. Encoded protein: CAWKTPSGRAQTQYF. V gene TRBV30 combines with J gene TRBJ2-5; 12 positions match TRBD2. The V and J ends lost 4 bases and 6 bases, in that order; junction bases with no gene match: 9. The CDR3 contains 15 residues. In germline, CDR1 is GTSNPN, CDR2 SVGIG (reference sequence). Full variable domain (outside the CDR3, taken from reference TRBV30 and TRBJ2-5): SQTIHQWPATLVQPVGSPLSLECTVEGTSNPNLYWYRQAAGRGLQLLFYSVGIGQISSEVPQNLSASRPQDRQFILSSKKLLLSDSGFYLCAWKTPSGRAQTQYFGPGTRLLVL.

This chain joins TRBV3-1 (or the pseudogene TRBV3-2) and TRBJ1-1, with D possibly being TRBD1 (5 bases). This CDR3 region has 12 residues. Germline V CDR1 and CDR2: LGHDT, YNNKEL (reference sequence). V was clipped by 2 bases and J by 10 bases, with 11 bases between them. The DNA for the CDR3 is TGTGCCAGCAGCCAAAGGGGTTCCGTAGCTTTCTTT. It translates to CASSQRGSVAFF.

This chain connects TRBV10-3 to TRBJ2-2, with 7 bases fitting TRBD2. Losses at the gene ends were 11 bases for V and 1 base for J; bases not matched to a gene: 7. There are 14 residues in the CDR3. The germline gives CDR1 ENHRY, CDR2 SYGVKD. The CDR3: CASSGTENTGELFF. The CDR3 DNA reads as TGTGCCTCCAGCGGGACTGAGAACACCGGGGAGCTGTTTTTT.

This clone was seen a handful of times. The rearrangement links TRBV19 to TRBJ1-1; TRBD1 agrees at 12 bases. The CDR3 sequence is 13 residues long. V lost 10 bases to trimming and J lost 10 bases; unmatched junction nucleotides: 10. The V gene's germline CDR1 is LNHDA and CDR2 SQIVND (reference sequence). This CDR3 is CATSGQGARGAFF. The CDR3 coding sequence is TGTGCCACCTCGGGACAGGGGGCGAGGGGAGCTTTCTTT.

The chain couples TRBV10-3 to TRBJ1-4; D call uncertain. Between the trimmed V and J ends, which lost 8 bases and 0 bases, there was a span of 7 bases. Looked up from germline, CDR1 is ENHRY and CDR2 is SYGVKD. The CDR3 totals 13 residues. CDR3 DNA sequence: TGTGCCATCCAGGTTGCAACTAATGAAAAACTGTTTTTT. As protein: CAIQVATNEKLFF.

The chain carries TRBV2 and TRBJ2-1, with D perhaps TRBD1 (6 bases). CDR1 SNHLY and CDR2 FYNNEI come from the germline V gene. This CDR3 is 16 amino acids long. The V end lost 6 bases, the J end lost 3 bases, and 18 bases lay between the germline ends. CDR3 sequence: CASRGEQGLFYNEQFF. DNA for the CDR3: TGTGCCAGCAGGGGGGAACAGGGTCTTTTCTACAATGAGCAGTTCTTC.

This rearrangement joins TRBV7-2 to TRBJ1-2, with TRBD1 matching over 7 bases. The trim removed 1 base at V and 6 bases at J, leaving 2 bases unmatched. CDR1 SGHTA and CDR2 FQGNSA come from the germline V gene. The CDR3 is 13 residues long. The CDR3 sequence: CASSLVGGNGYTF. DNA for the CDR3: TGTGCCAGCAGCTTAGTAGGGGGCAATGGCTACACCTTC. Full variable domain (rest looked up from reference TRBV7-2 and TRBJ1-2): GAGVSQSPSNKVTEKGKDVELRCDPISGHTALYWYRQSLGQGLEFLIYFQGNSAPDKSGLPSDRFSAERTGGSVSTLTIQRTQQEDSAVYLCASSLVGGNGYTFGSGTRLTVV.

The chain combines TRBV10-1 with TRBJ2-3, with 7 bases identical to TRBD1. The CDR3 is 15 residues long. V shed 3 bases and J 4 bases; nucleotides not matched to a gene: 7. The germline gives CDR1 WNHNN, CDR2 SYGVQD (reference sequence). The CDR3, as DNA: TGCGCCAGCAGTGACCAGGGGGTCCCCCCAGATACGCAGTATTTT. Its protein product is CASSDQGVPPDTQYF.

CDR3 DNA: TGCGCCAGCAGCCAAGAATATAGCGCAGGGGGCTATGGCTACACCTTC. Amino acids: CASSQEYSAGGYGYTF. This sequence joins TRBV4-3 and TRBJ1-2; TRBD1 agrees at 7 bases. Per the germline V gene, CDR1 is LGHNA and CDR2 is YSLEER. V dropped 0 bases and J dropped 4; count of bases not matched to a gene: 8. This CDR3 contains 16 residues.

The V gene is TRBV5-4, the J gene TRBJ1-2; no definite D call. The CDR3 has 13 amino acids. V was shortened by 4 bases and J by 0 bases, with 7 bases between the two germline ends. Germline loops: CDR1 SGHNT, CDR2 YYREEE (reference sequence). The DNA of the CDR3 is TGTGCCAGCAGCCAACCTACTAACTATGGCTACACCTTC. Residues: CASSQPTNYGYTF. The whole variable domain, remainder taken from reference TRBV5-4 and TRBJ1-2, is ETGVTQSPTHLIKTRGQQVTLRCSSQSGHNTVSWYQQALGQGPQFIFQYYREEENGRGNFPPRFSGLQFPNYSSELNVNALELDDSALYLCASSQPTNYGYTFGSGTRLTVV.

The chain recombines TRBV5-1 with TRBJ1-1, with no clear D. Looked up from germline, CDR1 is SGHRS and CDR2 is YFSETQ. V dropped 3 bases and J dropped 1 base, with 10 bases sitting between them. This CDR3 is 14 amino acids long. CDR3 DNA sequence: TGCGCCAGCAGCTGGAGACCCGCGAACACTGAAGCTTTCTTT. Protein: CASSWRPANTEAFF.

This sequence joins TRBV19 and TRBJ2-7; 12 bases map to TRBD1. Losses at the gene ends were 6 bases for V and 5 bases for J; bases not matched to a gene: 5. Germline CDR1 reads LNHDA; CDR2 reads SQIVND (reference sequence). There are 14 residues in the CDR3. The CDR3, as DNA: TGTGCCAGTAGCACACGGGACAGGGGGCACGAGCAGTACTTC. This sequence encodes CASSTRDRGHEQYF.